The subject of this entry is one T cell receptor (beta chain). TCRdb re-called the 5' RACE reads with MiXCR, one entry per CDR3 protein. This sample has approximately 150,000 distinct CDR3 sequences, with roughly 15% found just once. The source of the sample is a study of T-cell memory formation after mild COVID-19. Input material: PBMCs or a T cell subset sorted from them (not recorded which). The TCR originated in an adult woman who had mild COVID-19 (a few samples of this study predate the infection). Cell type and time point are not known.

This chain's CDR3 is CASSAAGDWREQYF. Written as DNA, the CDR3 is TGCGCCAGCAGCGCAGCCGGAGACTGGCGCGAGCAGTACTTC. V gene TRBV4-1 combines with J gene TRBJ2-7, with D uncertain. CDR3 length: 14 residues. V lost 5 bases and J lost 6, with 17 bases in between. Germline CDR1 MGHRA, CDR2 YSYEKL.